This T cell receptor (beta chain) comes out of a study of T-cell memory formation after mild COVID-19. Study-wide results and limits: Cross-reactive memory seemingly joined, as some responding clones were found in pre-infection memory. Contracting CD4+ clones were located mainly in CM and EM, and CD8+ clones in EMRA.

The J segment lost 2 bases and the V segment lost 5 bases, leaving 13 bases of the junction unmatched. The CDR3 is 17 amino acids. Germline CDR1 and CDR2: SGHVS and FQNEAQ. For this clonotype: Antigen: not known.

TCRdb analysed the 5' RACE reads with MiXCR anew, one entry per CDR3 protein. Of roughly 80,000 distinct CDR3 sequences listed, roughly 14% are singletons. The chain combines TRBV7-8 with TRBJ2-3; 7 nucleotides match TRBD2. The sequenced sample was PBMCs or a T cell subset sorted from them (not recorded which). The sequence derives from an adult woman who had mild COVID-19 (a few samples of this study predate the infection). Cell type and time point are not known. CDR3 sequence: CASSPIPGTTSTDTQYF. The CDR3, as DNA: TGTGCCAGCAGCCCTATTCCCGGGACTACCTCCACAGATACGCAGTATTTT.